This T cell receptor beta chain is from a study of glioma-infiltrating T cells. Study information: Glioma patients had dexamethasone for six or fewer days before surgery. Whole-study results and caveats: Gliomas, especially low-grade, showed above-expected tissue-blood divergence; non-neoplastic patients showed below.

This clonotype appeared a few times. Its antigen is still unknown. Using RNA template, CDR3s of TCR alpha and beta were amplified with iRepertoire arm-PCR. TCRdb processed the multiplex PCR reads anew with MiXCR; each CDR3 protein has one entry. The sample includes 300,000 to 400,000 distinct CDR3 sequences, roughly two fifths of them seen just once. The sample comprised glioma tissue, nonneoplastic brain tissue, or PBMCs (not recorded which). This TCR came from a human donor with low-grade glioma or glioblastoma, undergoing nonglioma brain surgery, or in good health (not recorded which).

CDR3 sequence reads: CASSLEDSLSIYSYEQYF. DNA of the CDR3: TGTGCCAGCAGTCTCGAGGACAGTTTATCTATATACTCCTACGAGCAGTACTTC. The rearrangement joins TRBV6-5 to TRBJ2-7; D is possibly TRBD1 (6 bases). The CDR3 sequence is 18 residues long. Germline assignment: CDR1 MNHEY and CDR2 SVGAGI. The V and J ends lost 5 bases and 0 bases respectively, with 23 bases between them.